The rows below give T cell receptor beta chains drawn from one sample of a study of blood T cell repertoires in COVID-19. The method was immunoSEQ multiplex PCR; TCRdb's version includes in-frame clones alone and lacks a portion of them. The data contain approximately 120,000 clones, around 86% of them singletons. The specimen was peripheral blood. These receptors came from a human donor in a cohort sampled during active COVID-19. CDR3s include the opening cysteine and the closing phenylalanine or tryptophan. Each record gives: J gene, clone size, V gene, D gene, CDR3 DNA, CDR3 protein. D genes are given only for firm matches. A clone size is listed for some rows: how often the clone was seen (once, few, many), or a class if it is expanded.

J gene: TRBJ2-7
clone size: -
V gene: TRBV4-3
D gene: TRBD2
CDR3 DNA: TGCGCCAGCAGCCAAGATAGACGGGGGGGCTGCGAGCAGTACTTC
CDR3 protein: CASSQDRRGGCEQYF

J gene: TRBJ2-5
clone size: -
V gene: TRBV12-3/TRBV12-4
D gene: -
CDR3 DNA: TGTGCCAGCAGTACGACTTTGGAGACCCAGTACTTC
CDR3 protein: CASSTTLETQYF

J gene: TRBJ2-1
clone size: -
V gene: TRBV7-2
D gene: -
CDR3 DNA: TGTGCCAGCAGCTTTAGCGGTTACTACAATGAGCAGTTCTTC
CDR3 protein: CASSFSGYYNEQFF

J gene: TRBJ2-4
clone size: -
V gene: TRBV19
D gene: TRBD1
CDR3 DNA: TGTGCCAGTAGTACCGGACAGGCCCTAGCCAAAAACATTCAGTACTTC
CDR3 protein: CASSTGQALAKNIQYF

J gene: TRBJ2-7
clone size: -
V gene: TRBV3-1/TRBV3-2
D gene: TRBD1
CDR3 DNA: TGTGCCAGCAGCCAGGTAGGACAGGGAAACGAGCAGTACTTC
CDR3 protein: CASSQVGQGNEQYF

J gene: TRBJ2-1
clone size: -
V gene: TRBV9
D gene: -
CDR3 DNA: TGTGCCAGCAGCGTAGAATCAGGTAGCTCCTACAATGAGCAGTTCTTC
CDR3 protein: CASSVESGSSYNEQFF

J gene: TRBJ1-2
clone size: few
V gene: TRBV14
D gene: -
CDR3 DNA: TGTGCCAGCAGCCTAGGGGGAGGGAACTACTATGGCTACACCTTC
CDR3 protein: CASSLGGGNYYGYTF

J gene: TRBJ2-1
clone size: -
V gene: TRBV5-1
D gene: TRBD2
CDR3 DNA: TGCGCCAGCAGCTACGGAGCGGGGAATGAGCAGTTCTTC
CDR3 protein: CASSYGAGNEQFF

J gene: TRBJ1-2
clone size: few
V gene: TRBV6-5
D gene: -
CDR3 DNA: TGTGCCAGCAGTACAGGGTACGGCTACACCTTC
CDR3 protein: CASSTGYGYTF

J gene: TRBJ2-7
clone size: few
V gene: TRBV27
D gene: TRBD2
CDR3 DNA: TGTGCCAGCAGTTTAATCGGAGGACTAGCGGGTGTTTACGAGCAGTACTTC
CDR3 protein: CASSLIGGLAGVYEQYF

J gene: TRBJ2-1
clone size: -
V gene: TRBV10-1
D gene: TRBD2
CDR3 DNA: TGCGCCAGCAGTGAGTGGGGACTAGCGGGAGGTAAGAGCTCCTACAATGAGCAGTTCTTC
CDR3 protein: CASSEWGLAGGKSSYNEQFF

J gene: TRBJ2-1
clone size: -
V gene: TRBV28
D gene: TRBD1
CDR3 DNA: TGTGCCAGCAGTTTCTCCGGGACAGGGAGCTCCTACAATGAGCAGTTCTTC
CDR3 protein: CASSFSGTGSSYNEQFF

J gene: TRBJ2-1
clone size: -
V gene: TRBV20-1
D gene: -
CDR3 DNA: TGCAGTGCTAGAGCGAGCTTTGAGCAGTTCTTC
CDR3 protein: CSARASFEQFF

J gene: TRBJ1-5
clone size: -
V gene: TRBV27
D gene: -
CDR3 DNA: TGTGCCAGCAGTTTACAGGGCAGCAATCAGCCCCAGCATTTT
CDR3 protein: CASSLQGSNQPQHF